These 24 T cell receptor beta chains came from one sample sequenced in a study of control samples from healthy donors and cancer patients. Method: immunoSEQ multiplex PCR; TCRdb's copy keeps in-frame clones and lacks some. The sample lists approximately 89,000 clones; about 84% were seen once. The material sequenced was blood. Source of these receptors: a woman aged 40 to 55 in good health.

The CDR3 sequence is CASSYGGRGYGNQPQHF. Here the CDR3 DNA reads TGTGCCAGCAGTTACGGTGGCAGGGGGTATGGCAATCAGCCCCAGCATTTT. The chain links TRBV6-2 or TRBV6-3 to TRBJ1-5; 7 bases fit TRBD1. The CDR3 spans 17 residues. Germline CDR1 reads MNHEY; CDR2 reads SVGEGT. Unmatched junction bases numbered 9, after V lost 2 bases and J lost 2 bases.

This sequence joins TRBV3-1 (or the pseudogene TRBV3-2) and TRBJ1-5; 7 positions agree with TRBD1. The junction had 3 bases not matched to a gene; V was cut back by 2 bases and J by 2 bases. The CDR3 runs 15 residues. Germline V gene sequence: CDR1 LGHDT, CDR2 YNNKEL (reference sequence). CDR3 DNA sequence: TGTGCCAGCAGCCAATCTACAGGGGGCAATCAGCCCCAGCATTTT. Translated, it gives CASSQSTGGNQPQHF.

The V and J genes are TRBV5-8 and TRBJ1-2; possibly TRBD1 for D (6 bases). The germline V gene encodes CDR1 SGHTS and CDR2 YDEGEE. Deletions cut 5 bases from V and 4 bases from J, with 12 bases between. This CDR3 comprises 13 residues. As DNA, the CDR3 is TGTGCCAGCAGGCGGACAGCCCGCTATGGCTACACCTTC. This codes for CASRRTARYGYTF.

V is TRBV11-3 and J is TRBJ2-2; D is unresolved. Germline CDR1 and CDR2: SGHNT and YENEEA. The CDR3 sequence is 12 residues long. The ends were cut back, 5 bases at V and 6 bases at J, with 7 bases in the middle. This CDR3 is CASSGDAGELFF. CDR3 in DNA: TGTGCCAGCAGCGGCGACGCCGGGGAGCTGTTTTTT.

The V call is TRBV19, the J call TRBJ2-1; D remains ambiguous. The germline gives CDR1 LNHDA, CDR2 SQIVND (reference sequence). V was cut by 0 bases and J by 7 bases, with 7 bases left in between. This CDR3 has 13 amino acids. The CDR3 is CASSIDPSNEQFF. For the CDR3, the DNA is TGTGCCAGTAGTATAGATCCAAGTAATGAGCAGTTCTTC.

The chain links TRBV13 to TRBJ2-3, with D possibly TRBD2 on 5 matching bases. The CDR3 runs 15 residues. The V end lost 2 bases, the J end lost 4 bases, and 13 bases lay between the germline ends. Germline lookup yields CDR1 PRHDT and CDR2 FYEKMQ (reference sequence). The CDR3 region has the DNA TGTGCCAGCAGCTTACCTAGCTCGCATCCAGATACGCAGTATTTT. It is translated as CASSLPSSHPDTQYF.

The CDR3 here is CASSRDYNEQFF. The CDR3 DNA is TGTGCCAGCAGTCGCGACTACAATGAGCAGTTCTTC. V usage is TRBV6-2 or TRBV6-3 and J usage is TRBJ2-1, with D unclear. V gave up 5 bases and J gave up 3 bases, with 5 bases separating them. Germline-derived CDR1 and CDR2 are MNHEY and SVGEGT. CDR3 length: 12 residues.

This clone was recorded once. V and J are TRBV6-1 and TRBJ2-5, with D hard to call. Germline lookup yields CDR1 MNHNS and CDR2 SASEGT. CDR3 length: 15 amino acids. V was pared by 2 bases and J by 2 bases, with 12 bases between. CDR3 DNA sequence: TGTGCCAGCAGTGAAAGGCTTAGCCTTCAAGAGACCCAGTACTTC. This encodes CASSERLSLQETQYF.

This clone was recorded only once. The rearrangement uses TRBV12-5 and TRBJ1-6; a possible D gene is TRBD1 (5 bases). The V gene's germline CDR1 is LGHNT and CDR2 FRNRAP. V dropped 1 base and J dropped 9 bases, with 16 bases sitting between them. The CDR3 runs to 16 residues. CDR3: CASGLGSGPRGSPLHF. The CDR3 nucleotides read TGTGCTAGTGGTTTGGGTTCTGGGCCAAGGGGTTCACCCCTCCACTTT.

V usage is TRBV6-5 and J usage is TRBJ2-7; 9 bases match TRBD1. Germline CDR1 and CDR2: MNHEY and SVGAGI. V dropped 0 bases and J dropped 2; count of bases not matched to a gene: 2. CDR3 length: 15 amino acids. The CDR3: CASSYSGTGTYEQYF. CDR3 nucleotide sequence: TGTGCCAGCAGTTACTCGGGGACAGGGACCTACGAGCAGTACTTC.

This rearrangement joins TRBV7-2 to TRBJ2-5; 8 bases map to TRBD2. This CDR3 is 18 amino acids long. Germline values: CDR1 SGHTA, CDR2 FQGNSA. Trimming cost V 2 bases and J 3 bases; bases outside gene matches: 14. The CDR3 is CASSLFLVQRGPEETQYF. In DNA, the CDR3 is TGTGCCAGCAGCTTATTTTTGGTCCAGCGGGGGCCGGAAGAGACCCAGTACTTC. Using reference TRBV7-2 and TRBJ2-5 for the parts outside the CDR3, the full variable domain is GAGVSQSPSNKVTEKGKDVELRCDPISGHTALYWYRQSLGQGLEFLIYFQGNSAPDKSGLPSDRFSAERTGGSVSTLTIQRTQQEDSAVYLCASSLFLVQRGPEETQYFGPGTRLLVL.

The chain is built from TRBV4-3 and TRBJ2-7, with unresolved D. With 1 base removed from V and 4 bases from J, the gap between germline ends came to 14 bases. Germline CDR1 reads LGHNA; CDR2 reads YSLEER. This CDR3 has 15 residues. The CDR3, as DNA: TGCGCCAGCAGCCAAGTTCTGGGCAGCGATTACGAGCAGTACTTC. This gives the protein CASSQVLGSDYEQYF.

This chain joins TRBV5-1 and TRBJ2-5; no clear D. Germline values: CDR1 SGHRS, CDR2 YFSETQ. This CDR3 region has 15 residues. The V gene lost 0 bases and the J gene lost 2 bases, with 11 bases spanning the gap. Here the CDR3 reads CASSLGAPPQETQYF. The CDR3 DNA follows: TGCGCCAGCAGCTTGGGGGCTCCACCACAAGAGACCCAGTACTTC. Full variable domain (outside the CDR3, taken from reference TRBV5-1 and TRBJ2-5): KAGVTQTPRYLIKTRGQQVTLSCSPISGHRSVSWYQQTPGQGLQFLFEYFSETQRNKGNFPGRFSGRQFSNSRSEMNVSTLELGDSALYLCASSLGAPPQETQYFGPGTRLLVL.

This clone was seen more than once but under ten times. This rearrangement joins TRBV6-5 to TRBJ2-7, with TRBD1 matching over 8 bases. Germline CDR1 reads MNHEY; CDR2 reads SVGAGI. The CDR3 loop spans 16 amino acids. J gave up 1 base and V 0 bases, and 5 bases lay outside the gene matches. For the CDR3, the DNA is TGTGCCAGCAGTTACTCGCCAGGGGGCAGGTCCTACGAGCAGTACTTC. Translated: CASSYSPGGRSYEQYF.

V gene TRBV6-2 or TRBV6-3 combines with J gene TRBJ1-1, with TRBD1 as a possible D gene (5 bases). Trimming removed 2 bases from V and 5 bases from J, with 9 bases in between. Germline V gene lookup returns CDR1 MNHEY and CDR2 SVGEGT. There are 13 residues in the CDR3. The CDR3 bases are TGTGCCAGCAGTTACCGCAGGGTTACTGAAGCTTTCTTT. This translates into CASSYRRVTEAFF.

Here the CDR3 reads CATAIRTDTQYF. The CDR3 DNA reads as TGTGCCACAGCGATACGCACAGATACGCAGTATTTT. This sequence joins TRBV12-3 or TRBV12-4 and TRBJ2-3; D is unresolved. The CDR3 covers 12 residues. The V end was cut by 10 bases, the J end by 1 base, with 9 bases between.

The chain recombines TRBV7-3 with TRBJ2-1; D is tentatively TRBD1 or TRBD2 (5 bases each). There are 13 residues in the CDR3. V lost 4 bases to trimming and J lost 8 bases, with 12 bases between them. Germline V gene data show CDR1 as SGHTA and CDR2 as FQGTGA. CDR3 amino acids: CASSSGTQHEQFF. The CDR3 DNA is TGTGCCAGCAGCTCCGGGACCCAACATGAGCAGTTCTTC.

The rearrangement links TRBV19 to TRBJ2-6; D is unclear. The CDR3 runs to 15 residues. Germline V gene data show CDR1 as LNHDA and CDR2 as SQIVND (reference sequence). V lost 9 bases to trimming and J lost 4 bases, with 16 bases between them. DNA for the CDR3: TGTGCCAGCCGGATGGAAAGAGCAGGGGCCAACGTCCTGACTTTC. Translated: CASRMERAGANVLTF.

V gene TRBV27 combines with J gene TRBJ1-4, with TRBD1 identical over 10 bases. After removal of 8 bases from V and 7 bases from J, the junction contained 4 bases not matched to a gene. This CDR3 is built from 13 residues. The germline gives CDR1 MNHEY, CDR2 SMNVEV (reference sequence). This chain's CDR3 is CASGTGAGEKLFF. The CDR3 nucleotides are TGTGCCAGCGGGACAGGGGCGGGTGAAAAACTGTTTTTT.

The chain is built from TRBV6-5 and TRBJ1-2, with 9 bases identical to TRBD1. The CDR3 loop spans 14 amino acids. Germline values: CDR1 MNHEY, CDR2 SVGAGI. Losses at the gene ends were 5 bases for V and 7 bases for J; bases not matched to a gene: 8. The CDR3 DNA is TGTGCCAGCAGTCGTCTACAGGGGGCAAGTGGCTACACCTTC. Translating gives CASSRLQGASGYTF.

The CDR3 region is CASRRESGGYEQYF. DNA of the CDR3: TGCGCCAGCAGACGTGAATCTGGGGGCTACGAGCAGTACTTC. The rearrangement uses TRBV4-1 and TRBJ2-7, with D possibly called TRBD1 or TRBD2 (5 bases each). The germline CDR1 and CDR2 sequences are MGHRA and YSYEKL. This CDR3 is built from 14 residues. The V end was cut by 6 bases, the J end by 3 bases, with 15 bases between.

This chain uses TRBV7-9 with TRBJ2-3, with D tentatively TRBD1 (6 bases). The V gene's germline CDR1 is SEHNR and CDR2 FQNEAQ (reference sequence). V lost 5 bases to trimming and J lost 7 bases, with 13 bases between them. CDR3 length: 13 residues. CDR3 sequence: CASSAVQGHTQYF. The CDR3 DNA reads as TGTGCCAGCAGCGCGGTACAGGGACATACGCAGTATTTT.

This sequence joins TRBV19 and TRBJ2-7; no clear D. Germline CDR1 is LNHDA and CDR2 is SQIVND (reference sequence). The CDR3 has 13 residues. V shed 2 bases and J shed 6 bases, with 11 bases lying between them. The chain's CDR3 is CASSIKLPGEQYF. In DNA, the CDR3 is TGTGCCAGTAGTATAAAGTTACCGGGCGAGCAGTACTTC.

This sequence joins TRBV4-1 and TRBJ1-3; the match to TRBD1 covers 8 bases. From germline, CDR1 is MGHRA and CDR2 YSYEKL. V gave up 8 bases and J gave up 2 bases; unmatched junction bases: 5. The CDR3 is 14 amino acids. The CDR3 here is CASGGQATGNTIYF. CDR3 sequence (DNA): TGCGCCAGCGGGGGACAGGCCACTGGAAACACCATATATTTT.